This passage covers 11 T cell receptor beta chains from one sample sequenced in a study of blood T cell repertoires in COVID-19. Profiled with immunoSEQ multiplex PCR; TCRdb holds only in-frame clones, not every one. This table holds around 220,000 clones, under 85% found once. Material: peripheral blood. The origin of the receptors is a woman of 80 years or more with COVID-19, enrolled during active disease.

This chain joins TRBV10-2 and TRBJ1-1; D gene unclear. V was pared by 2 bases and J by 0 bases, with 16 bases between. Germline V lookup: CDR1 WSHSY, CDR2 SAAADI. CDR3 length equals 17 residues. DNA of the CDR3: TGCGCCAGCAGTGAGCATCCGCAACAATACATGAACACTGAAGCTTTCTTT. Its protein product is CASSEHPQQYMNTEAFF.

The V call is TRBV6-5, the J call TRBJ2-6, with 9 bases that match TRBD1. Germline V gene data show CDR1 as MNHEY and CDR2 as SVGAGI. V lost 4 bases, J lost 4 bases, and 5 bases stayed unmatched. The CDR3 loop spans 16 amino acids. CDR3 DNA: TGTGCCAGCAGTTCCGACAGGGGGGCCGGGGCCAACGTCCTGACTTTC. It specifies CASSSDRGAGANVLTF.

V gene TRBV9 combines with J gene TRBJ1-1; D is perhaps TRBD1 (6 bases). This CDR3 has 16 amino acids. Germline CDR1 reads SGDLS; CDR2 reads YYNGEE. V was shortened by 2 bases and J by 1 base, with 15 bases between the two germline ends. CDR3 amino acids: CASSVGASLGNTEAFF. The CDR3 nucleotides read TGTGCCAGCAGCGTGGGGGCGAGTTTAGGGAACACTGAAGCTTTCTTT.

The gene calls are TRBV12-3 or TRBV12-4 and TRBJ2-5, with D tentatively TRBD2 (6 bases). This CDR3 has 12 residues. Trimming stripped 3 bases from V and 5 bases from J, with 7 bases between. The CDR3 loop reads CASSFAGETQYF. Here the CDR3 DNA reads TGTGCCAGCAGTTTCGCGGGGGAGACCCAGTACTTC.

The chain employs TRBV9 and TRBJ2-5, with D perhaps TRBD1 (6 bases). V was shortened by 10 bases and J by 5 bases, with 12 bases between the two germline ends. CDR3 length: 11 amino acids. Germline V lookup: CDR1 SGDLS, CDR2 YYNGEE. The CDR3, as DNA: TGTGCCGGGGGCCCTCGGGAGACCCAGTACTTC. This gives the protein CAGGPRETQYF.

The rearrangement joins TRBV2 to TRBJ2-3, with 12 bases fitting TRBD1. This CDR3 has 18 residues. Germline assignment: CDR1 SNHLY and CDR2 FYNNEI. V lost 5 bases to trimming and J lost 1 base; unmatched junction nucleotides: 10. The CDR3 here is CASSPPGTGGAGTDTQYF. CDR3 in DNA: TGTGCCAGCAGTCCTCCCGGGACAGGGGGCGCGGGCACAGATACGCAGTATTTT.

CDR3 sequence reads: CASSEAPRGRADTQYF. CDR3 sequence (DNA): TGTGCCAGCAGTGAAGCGCCAAGGGGCCGGGCAGATACGCAGTATTTT. V and J are TRBV6-1 and TRBJ2-3; TRBD1 is a possible D gene (5 bases). Germline V gives CDR1 MNHNS, CDR2 SASEGT. V lost 0 bases and J lost 4, with 14 bases in between. This CDR3 has 16 amino acids.

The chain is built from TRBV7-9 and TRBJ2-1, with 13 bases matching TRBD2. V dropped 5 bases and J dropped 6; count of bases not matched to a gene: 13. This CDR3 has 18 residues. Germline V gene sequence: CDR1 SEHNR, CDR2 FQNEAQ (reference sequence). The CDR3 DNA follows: TGTGCCAGCAGCCGAATCGGACTAGCGGGAGTTTATTTCAATGAGCAGTTCTTC. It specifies CASSRIGLAGVYFNEQFF.

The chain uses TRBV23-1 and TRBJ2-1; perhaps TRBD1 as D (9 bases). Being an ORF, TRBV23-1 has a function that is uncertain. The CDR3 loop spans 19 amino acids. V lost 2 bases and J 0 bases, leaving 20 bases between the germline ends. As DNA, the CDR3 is TGCGCCAGCAGTCAACCAAGCGGACAGGGGACTAGCTCCTACAATGAGCAGTTCTTC. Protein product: CASSQPSGQGTSSYNEQFF.

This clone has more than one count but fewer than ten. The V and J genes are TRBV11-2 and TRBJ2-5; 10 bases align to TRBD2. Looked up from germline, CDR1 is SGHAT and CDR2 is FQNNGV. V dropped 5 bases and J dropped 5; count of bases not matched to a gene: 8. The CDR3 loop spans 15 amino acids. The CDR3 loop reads CASSTYQGLAETQYF. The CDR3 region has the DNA TGTGCCAGCAGCACCTACCAGGGACTAGCGGAGACCCAGTACTTC.

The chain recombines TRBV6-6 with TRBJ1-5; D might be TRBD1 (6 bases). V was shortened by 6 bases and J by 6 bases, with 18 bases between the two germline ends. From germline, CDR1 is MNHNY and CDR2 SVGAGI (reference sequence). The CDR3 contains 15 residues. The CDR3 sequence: CASRAIEGGSQPQHF. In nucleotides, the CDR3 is TGTGCCAGCAGGGCAATAGAGGGGGGGAGTCAGCCCCAGCATTTT.